The text below deals with one TCR beta chain. Here immunoSEQ multiplex PCR was the method, and the copy in TCRdb shows in-frame clones only, minus some. Of tens of thousands of clones in the sample, 75% to 90% are singletons; the top ten hold over 15%. Seattle cases were enrolled at active infection and followed longitudinally. CDR1 is SGHDT and CDR2 is YYEEEE in the germline V gene. The CDR3 loop spans 16 amino acids. V was pared by 4 bases and J by 8 bases, with 11 bases of the junction left unmatched. The data stem from a study of blood T cell repertoires in COVID-19. In the study overall: Samples came from the United States, Italy and Spain, spanning acute and convalescent COVID-19.

This rearrangement joins TRBV5-6 to TRBJ1-6; the match to TRBD1 covers 8 bases. Material for sequencing was peripheral blood. The receptor's source is a woman aged 60-70 years with COVID-19, enrolled during active disease. CDR3 sequence (DNA): TGTGCCAGCAGCCTAAATTTAGGGACAGGCGATTCACCCCTCCACTTT. Amino acids: CASSLNLGTGDSPLHF.